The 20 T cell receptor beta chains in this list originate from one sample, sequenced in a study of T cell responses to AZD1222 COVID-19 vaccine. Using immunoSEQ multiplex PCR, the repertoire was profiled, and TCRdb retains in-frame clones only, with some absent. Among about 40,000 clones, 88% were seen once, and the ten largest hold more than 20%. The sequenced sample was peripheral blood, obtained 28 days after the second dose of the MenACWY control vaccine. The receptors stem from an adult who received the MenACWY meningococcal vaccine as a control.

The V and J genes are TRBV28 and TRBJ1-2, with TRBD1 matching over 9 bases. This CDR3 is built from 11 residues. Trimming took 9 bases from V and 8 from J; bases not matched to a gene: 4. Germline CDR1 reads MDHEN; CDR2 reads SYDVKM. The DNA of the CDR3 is TGTGCCAGTTACAGGGGGCGCGGCTACACCTTC. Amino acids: CASYRGRGYTF.

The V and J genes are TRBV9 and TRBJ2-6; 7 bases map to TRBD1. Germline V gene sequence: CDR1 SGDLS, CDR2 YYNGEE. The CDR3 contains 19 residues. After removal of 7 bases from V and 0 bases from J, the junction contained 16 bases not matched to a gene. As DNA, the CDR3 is TGTGCCAGCTCCGACCGGGACAGCTATGAATACTCTGGGGCCAACGTCCTGACTTTC. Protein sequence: CASSDRDSYEYSGANVLTF. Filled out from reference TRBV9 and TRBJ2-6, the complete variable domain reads DSGVTQTPKHLITATGQRVTLRCSPRSGDLSVYWYQQSLDQGLQFLIQYYNGEERAKGNILERFSAQQFPDLHSELNLSSLELGDSALYFCASSDRDSYEYSGANVLTFGAGSRLTVL.

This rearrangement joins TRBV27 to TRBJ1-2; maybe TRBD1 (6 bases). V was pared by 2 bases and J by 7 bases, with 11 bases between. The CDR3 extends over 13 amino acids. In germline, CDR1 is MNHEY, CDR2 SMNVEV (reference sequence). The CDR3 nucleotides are TGTGCCAGCAGTTTAGTGCAGGGGCTTGGCTACACCTTC. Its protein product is CASSLVQGLGYTF.

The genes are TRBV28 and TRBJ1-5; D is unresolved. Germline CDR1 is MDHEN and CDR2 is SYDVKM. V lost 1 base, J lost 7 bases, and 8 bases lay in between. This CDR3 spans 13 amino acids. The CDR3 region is CASSLLGWQPQHF. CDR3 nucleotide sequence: TGTGCCAGCAGTTTATTAGGTTGGCAGCCCCAGCATTTT. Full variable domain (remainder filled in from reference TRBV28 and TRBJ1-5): DVKVTQSSRYLVKRTGEKVFLECVQDMDHENMFWYRQDPGLGLRLIYFSYDVKMKEKGDIPEGYSVSREKKERFSLILESASTNQTSMYLCASSLLGWQPQHFGDGTRLSIL.

The CDR3 DNA reads TGTGCCAGCAGCGGGGGGGACAGGGATTACTATGGCTACACCTTC. It yields the protein CASSGGDRDYYGYTF. V and J are TRBV25-1 and TRBJ1-2, with 9 positions matching TRBD1. This CDR3 contains 15 residues. CDR1 is MGHDK and CDR2 is SYGVNS in the germline V gene. The trim removed 6 bases at V and 3 bases at J, leaving 8 bases unmatched.

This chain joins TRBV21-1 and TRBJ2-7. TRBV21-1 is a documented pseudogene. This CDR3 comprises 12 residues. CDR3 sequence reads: CATWFFYYEQYF. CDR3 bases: TGTGCCACTTGGTTCTTTTACTACGAGCAGTACTTC.

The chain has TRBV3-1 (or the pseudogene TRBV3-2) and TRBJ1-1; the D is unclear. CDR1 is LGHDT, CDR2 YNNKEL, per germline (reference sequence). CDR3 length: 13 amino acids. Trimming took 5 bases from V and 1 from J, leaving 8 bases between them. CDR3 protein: CASSFGPNTEAFF. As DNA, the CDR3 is TGTGCCAGCAGCTTCGGTCCGAACACTGAAGCTTTCTTT.

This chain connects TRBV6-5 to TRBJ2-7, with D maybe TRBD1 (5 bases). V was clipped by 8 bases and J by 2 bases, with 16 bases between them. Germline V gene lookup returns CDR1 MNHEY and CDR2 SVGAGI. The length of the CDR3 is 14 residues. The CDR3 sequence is CASRAGPRPYEQYF. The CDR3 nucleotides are TGTGCCAGCCGGGCAGGGCCTCGGCCCTACGAGCAGTACTTC.

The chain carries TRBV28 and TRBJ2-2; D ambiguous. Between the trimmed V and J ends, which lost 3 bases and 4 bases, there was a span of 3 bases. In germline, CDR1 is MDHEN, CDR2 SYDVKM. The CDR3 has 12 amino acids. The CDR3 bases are TGTGCCAGCAGTTTGTCCACCGGGGAGCTGTTTTTT. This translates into CASSLSTGELFF.

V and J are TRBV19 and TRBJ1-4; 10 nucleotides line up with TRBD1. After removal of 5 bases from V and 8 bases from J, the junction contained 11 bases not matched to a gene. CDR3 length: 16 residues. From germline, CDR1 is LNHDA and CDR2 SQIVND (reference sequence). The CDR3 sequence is CASSPRGTGEGEKLFF. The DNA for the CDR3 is TGTGCCAGTAGTCCCCGAGGGACAGGGGAGGGGGAAAAACTGTTTTTT.

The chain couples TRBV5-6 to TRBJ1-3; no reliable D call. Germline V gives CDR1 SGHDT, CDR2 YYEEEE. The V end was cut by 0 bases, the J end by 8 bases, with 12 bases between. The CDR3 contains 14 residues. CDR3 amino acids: CASSLEGYGYTIYF. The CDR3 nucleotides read TGTGCCAGCAGCTTGGAAGGATACGGCTACACCATATATTTT.

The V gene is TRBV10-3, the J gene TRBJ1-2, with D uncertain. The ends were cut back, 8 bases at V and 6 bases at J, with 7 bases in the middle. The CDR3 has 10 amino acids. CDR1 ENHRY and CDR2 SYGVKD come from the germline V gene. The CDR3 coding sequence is TGTGCCATCGGGAGGGATGGCTACACCTTC. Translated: CAIGRDGYTF.

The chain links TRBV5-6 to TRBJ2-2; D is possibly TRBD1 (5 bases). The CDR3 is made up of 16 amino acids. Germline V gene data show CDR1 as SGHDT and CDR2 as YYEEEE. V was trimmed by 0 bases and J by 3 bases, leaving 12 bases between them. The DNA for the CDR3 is TGTGCCAGCAGCTTGGGTCTAGGGGATGACACCGGGGAGCTGTTTTTT. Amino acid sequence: CASSLGLGDDTGELFF.

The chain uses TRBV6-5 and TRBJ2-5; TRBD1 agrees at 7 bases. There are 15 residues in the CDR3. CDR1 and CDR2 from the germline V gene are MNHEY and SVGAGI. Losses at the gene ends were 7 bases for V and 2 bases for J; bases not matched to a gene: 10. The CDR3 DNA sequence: TGTGCCAGCACTCGCGACCAGGGACAGCAAGAGACCCAGTACTTC. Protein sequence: CASTRDQGQQETQYF.

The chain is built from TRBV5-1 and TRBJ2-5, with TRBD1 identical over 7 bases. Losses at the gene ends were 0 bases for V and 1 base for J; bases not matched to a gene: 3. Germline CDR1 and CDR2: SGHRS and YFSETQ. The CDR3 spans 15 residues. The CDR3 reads CASSLGTGVQETQYF. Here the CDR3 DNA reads TGCGCCAGCAGCTTGGGAACAGGGGTCCAAGAGACCCAGTACTTC.

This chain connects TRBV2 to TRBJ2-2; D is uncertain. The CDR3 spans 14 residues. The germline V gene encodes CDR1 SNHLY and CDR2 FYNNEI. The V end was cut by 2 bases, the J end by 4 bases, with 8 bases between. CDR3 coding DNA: TGTGCCAGCAGTGAACTTCCGGGCACCGGGGAGCTGTTTTTT. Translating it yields CASSELPGTGELFF.

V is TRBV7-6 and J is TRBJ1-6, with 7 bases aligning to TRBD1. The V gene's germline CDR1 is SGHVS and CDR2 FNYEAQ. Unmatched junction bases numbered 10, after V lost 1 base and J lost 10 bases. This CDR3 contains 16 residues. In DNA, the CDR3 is TGTGCCAGCAGCTTAGGGTGGACAGGAACGTACTCACCCCTCCACTTT. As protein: CASSLGWTGTYSPLHF.

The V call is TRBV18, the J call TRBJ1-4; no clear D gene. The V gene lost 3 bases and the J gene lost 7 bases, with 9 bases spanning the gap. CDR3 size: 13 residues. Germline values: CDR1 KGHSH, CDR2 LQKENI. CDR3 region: CASSPRLSEKLFF. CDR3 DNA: TGTGCCAGCTCACCGAGACTGAGTGAAAAACTGTTTTTT.

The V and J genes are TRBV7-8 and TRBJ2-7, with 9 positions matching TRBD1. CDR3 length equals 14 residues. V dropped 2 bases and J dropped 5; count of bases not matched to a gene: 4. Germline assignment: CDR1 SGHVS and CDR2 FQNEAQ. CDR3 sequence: CASSLRDRANEQYF. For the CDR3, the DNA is TGTGCCAGCAGCTTAAGGGACAGGGCCAACGAGCAGTACTTC.

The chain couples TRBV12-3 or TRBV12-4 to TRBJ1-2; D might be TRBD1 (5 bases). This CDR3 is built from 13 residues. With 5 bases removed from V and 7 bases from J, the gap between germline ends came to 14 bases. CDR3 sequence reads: CASSHRRVGGYTF. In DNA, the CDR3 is TGTGCCAGCAGTCACCGCAGGGTCGGTGGCTACACCTTC.